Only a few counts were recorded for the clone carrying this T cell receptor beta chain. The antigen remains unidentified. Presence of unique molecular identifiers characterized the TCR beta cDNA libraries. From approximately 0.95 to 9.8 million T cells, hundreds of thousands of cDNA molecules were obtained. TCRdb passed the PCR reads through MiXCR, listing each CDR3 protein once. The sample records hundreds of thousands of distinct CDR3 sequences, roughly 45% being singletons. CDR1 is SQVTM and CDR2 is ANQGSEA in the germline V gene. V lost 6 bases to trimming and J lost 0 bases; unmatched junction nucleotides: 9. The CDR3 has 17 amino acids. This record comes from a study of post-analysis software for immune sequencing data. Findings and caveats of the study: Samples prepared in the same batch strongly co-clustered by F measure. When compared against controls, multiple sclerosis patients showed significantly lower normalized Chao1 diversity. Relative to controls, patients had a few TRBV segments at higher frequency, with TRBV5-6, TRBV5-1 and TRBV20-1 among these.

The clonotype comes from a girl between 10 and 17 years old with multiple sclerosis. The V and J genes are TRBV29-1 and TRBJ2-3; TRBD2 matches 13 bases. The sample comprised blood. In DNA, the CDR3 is TGCAGCGTGGGACGAGGGACTAGCGGGAAAAGCACAGATACGCAGTATTTT. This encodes CSVGRGTSGKSTDTQYF.